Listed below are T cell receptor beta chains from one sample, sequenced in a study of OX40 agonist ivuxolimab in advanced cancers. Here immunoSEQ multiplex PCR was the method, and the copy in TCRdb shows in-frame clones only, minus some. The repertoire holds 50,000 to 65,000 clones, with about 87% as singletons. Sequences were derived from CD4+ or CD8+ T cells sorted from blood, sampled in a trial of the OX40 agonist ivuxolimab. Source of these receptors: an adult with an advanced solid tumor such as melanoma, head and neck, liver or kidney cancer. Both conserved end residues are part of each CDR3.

CDR3aa: CASSLDGTNYGYTF; v_gene: TRBV6-5; j_gene: TRBJ1-2
CDR3aa: CASTSGGSSYNEQFF; v_gene: TRBV9; j_gene: TRBJ2-1
CDR3aa: CASSPPRGDYGYTF; v_gene: TRBV7-2; j_gene: TRBJ1-2
CDR3aa: CASSPGRASGANVLTF; v_gene: TRBV28; j_gene: TRBJ2-6
CDR3aa: CASSQEETNTGTGKTDTQYF; v_gene: TRBV4-1; j_gene: TRBJ2-3
CDR3aa: CASSQDPGQGDPPTNEKLFF; v_gene: TRBV14; j_gene: TRBJ1-4
CDR3aa: CAISEPRETQYF; v_gene: TRBV10-3; j_gene: TRBJ2-5
CDR3aa: CASSATGDPNNEQFF; v_gene: TRBV5-1; j_gene: TRBJ2-1
CDR3aa: CASSPTGTSGSYEQYF; v_gene: TRBV27; j_gene: TRBJ2-7
CDR3aa: CASSHSSGQGYNEQFF; v_gene: TRBV25-1; j_gene: TRBJ2-1
CDR3aa: CASSLRLSGRGTDTQYF; v_gene: TRBV5-8; j_gene: TRBJ2-3
CDR3aa: CASSETPPFGTGPKQETQYF; v_gene: TRBV27; j_gene: TRBJ2-5
CDR3aa: CASSPFWGQDTEAFF; v_gene: TRBV18; j_gene: TRBJ1-1
CDR3aa: CASSQRTSSAGELFF; v_gene: TRBV4-3; j_gene: TRBJ2-2
CDR3aa: CASSSYGGGGAGVNTEAFF; v_gene: TRBV5-1; j_gene: TRBJ1-1
CDR3aa: CASSIGQGVFYEQYF; v_gene: TRBV5-5; j_gene: TRBJ2-7
CDR3aa: CAWSAGQTYSNQPQHF; v_gene: TRBV30; j_gene: TRBJ1-5
CDR3aa: CASSESSGQGYEQYF; v_gene: TRBV10-2; j_gene: TRBJ2-7
CDR3aa: CAWSVLWQTNTEAFF; v_gene: TRBV30; j_gene: TRBJ1-1
CDR3aa: CASSQYVLPGSAGANVLTF; v_gene: TRBV4-3; j_gene: TRBJ2-6
CDR3aa: CASSISGVSVWNGYTF; v_gene: TRBV19; j_gene: TRBJ1-2
CDR3aa: CASGIGTGNYNEQFF; v_gene: TRBV12-5; j_gene: TRBJ2-1
CDR3aa: CASSVWEDTEAFF; v_gene: TRBV2; j_gene: TRBJ1-1
CDR3aa: CASSSYRDPNEKLFF; v_gene: TRBV18; j_gene: TRBJ1-4
CDR3aa: CASSQDRGDGYTF; v_gene: TRBV4-3; j_gene: TRBJ1-2
CDR3aa: CASSFLGTPLNYGYTF; v_gene: TRBV27; j_gene: TRBJ1-2
CDR3aa: CASKISMGARNQPQHF; v_gene: TRBV28; j_gene: TRBJ1-5
CDR3aa: CASSLSSSGELFF; v_gene: TRBV7-7; j_gene: TRBJ2-2
CDR3aa: CSVGVGTTNEKLFF; v_gene: TRBV29-1; j_gene: TRBJ1-4
CDR3aa: CAISLNPGQGYGYTF; v_gene: TRBV10-3; j_gene: TRBJ1-2
CDR3aa: CASSQDAGQSPGQLFF; v_gene: TRBV4-3; j_gene: TRBJ1-4
CDR3aa: CASSLSSQARAQHF; v_gene: TRBV28; j_gene: TRBJ1-5
CDR3aa: CASTPSRNNQPQHF; v_gene: TRBV6-5; j_gene: TRBJ1-5
CDR3aa: CASSSEGGTGYEQYF; v_gene: TRBV11-2; j_gene: TRBJ2-7
CDR3aa: CASSLNRVHGYTF; v_gene: TRBV27; j_gene: TRBJ1-2
CDR3aa: CASSPDTGQETQYF; v_gene: TRBV18; j_gene: TRBJ2-5
CDR3aa: CASSGRGLGGNTIYF; v_gene: TRBV25-1; j_gene: TRBJ1-3
CDR3aa: CASSNRDRVYEKLFF; v_gene: TRBV6-6; j_gene: TRBJ1-4
CDR3aa: CASSETQGAGMNTEAFF; v_gene: TRBV6-1; j_gene: TRBJ1-1
CDR3aa: CASSKRQGATEAFF; v_gene: TRBV19; j_gene: TRBJ1-1
CDR3aa: CASSVEAGYEQYF; v_gene: TRBV6-1; j_gene: TRBJ2-7
CDR3aa: CSVWPLGGNYEQYF; v_gene: TRBV29-1; j_gene: TRBJ2-7
CDR3aa: CASSYVVGSNQPQHF; v_gene: TRBV6-5; j_gene: TRBJ1-5
CDR3aa: CASRRTGLGTEAFF; v_gene: TRBV6-5; j_gene: TRBJ1-1